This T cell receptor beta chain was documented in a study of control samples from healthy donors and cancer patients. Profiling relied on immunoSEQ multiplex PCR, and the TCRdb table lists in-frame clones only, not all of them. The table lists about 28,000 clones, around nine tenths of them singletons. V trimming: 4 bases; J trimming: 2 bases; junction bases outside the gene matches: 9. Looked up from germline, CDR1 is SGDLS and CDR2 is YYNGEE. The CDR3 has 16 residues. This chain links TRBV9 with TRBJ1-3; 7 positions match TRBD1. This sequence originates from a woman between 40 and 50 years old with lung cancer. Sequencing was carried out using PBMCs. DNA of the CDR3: TGTGCCAGCAGCAGACGGACAGGACCTCCTGGAAACACCATATATTTT. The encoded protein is CASSRRTGPPGNTIYF.